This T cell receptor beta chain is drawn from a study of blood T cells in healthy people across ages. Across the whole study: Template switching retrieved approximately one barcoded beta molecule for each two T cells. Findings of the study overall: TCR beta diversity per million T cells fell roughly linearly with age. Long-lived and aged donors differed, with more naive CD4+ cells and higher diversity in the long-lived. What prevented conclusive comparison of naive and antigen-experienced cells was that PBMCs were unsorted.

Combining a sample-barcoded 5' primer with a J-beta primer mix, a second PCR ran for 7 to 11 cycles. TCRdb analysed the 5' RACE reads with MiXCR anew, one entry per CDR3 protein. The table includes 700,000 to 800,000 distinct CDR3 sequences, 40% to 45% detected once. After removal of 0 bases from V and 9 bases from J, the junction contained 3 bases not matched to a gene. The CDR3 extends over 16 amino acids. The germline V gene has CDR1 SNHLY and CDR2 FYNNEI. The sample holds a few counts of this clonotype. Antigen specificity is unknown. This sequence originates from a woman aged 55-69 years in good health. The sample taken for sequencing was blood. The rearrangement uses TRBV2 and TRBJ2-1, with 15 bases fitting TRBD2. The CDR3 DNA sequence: TGTGCCAGCAGTGAAGCGGGACTAGCGGGAGGTGGTGAGCAGTTCTTC. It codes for CASSEAGLAGGGEQFF.